A single sample gave rise to the 10 T cell receptor beta chains below, sequenced in a study of T cell repertoires in cytomegalovirus infection. TCRdb processed the reads anew with MiXCR; each CDR3 protein has one entry. The table has 300,000 to 400,000 distinct CDR3 sequences, about 29% seen once; the top ten hold around 18%. These receptors lack a known antigen. The sample here was cultured PBMCs, taken from culture after CMV antigen stimulation. Receptors were obtained from a human donor in good health (CMV status not recorded). Some clones in this sample may be carry-over from other donors' samples.

This clonotype has just a few counts. This chain connects TRBV5-1 to TRBJ2-3; D may be TRBD1 or TRBD2 (5 bases each). The CDR3 covers 16 residues. Looked up from germline, CDR1 is SGHRS and CDR2 is YFSETQ. Between the trimmed V and J ends, which lost 3 bases and 3 bases, there was a span of 17 bases. The CDR3 sequence: CASSSQGPSTTDTQYF. DNA of the CDR3: TGCGCCAGCAGCTCTCAGGGACCGTCGACTACAGATACGCAGTATTTT.

This chain links TRBV6-6 with TRBJ2-1; 8 bases map to TRBD2. This CDR3 is built from 18 residues. Unmatched junction bases numbered 12, after V lost 0 bases and J lost 5 bases. Germline V CDR1 and CDR2: MNHNY, SVGAGI (reference sequence). CDR3 DNA sequence: TGTGCCAGCAGTTACTCCCCCCCGGGGGGTAGCGGGAACAATGAGCAGTTCTTC. Translating it yields CASSYSPPGGSGNNEQFF.

The V gene is TRBV19, the J gene TRBJ1-2; 9 nucleotides align to TRBD1. V trimming: 9 bases; J trimming: 5 bases; junction bases outside the gene matches: 10. This CDR3 is built from 14 residues. From germline, CDR1 is LNHDA and CDR2 SQIVND (reference sequence). CDR3 sequence: CASTHGTGSYGYTF. CDR3 in DNA: TGTGCCAGCACGCATGGGACAGGGAGTTATGGCTACACCTTC.

This clonotype has just a few counts. The chain joins TRBV10-2 to TRBJ2-1; D is perhaps TRBD1 or TRBD2 (5 bases each). V was cut by 6 bases and J by 7 bases, with 19 bases left in between. In germline, CDR1 is WSHSY, CDR2 SAAADI. The CDR3 is 15 amino acids. This CDR3 is CASRATGPPGNEQFF. The DNA for the CDR3 is TGCGCCAGCAGGGCCACGGGACCCCCCGGGAATGAGCAGTTCTTC.

V gene TRBV6-5 combines with J gene TRBJ2-7, with D possibly TRBD2 on 5 matching bases. The CDR3 covers 13 residues. Germline CDR1 reads MNHEY; CDR2 reads SVGAGI. Trimming took 5 bases from V and 4 from J, leaving 12 bases between them. As DNA, the CDR3 is TGTGCCAGCAGTGAGGGATCCGAGTACGAGCAGTACTTC. Amino acid sequence: CASSEGSEYEQYF.

The genes are TRBV24-1 and TRBJ2-3, with D hard to call. The V gene's germline CDR1 is KGHDR and CDR2 SFDVKD. This CDR3 spans 19 amino acids. V was trimmed by 1 base and J by 0 bases, leaving 19 bases between them. CDR3 in DNA: TGTGCCACCAGTGATTTTAACTTTCTAGGTTTTGGGAGCACAGATACGCAGTATTTT. The encoded protein is CATSDFNFLGFGSTDTQYF.

The genes are TRBV12-3 or TRBV12-4 and TRBJ2-1; 9 bases fit TRBD2. The CDR3 has 17 amino acids. With 1 base clipped from V and 6 bases from J, the junction kept 10 bases outside the gene matches. The CDR3 DNA sequence: TGTGCCAGCAGTTTAGGTGCTAGCGGGGCCACGGCCAATGAGCAGTTCTTC. This gives the protein CASSLGASGATANEQFF.

The V call is TRBV5-1, the J call TRBJ2-3; unclear D gene. V was cut by 5 bases and J by 5 bases, with 6 bases left in between. Per the germline V gene, CDR1 is SGHRS and CDR2 is YFSETQ. This CDR3 is 11 amino acids long. CDR3 DNA: TGCGCCAGCAGTTCCGAAGATACGCAGTATTTT. It yields the protein CASSSEDTQYF. Full variable domain (rest looked up from reference TRBV5-1 and TRBJ2-3): KAGVTQTPRYLIKTRGQQVTLSCSPISGHRSVSWYQQTPGQGLQFLFEYFSETQRNKGNFPGRFSGRQFSNSRSEMNVSTLELGDSALYLCASSSEDTQYFGPGTRLTVL.

V is TRBV7-9 and J is TRBJ1-2, with 7 bases lining up with TRBD1. The germline CDR1 and CDR2 sequences are SEHNR and FQNEAQ (reference sequence). V shed 6 bases and J 4 bases; nucleotides not matched to a gene: 17. This CDR3 has 17 residues. In DNA form, the CDR3 reads TGTGCCAGCAGTTCTCTCGGGACAGAGGCCGTTTTCTATGGCTACACCTTC. This codes for CASSSLGTEAVFYGYTF.

This clonotype was found a few times. This sequence joins TRBV20-1 and TRBJ1-1; 10 bases align to TRBD1. This CDR3 comprises 15 residues. Trimming cost V 3 bases and J 3 bases; bases outside gene matches: 7. CDR1 and CDR2 from the germline V gene are DFQATT and SNEGSKA (reference sequence). CDR3 coding DNA: TGCAGTGCTAGTTTCCCCGGGACAGGGGACACTGAAGCTTTCTTT. This gives the protein CSASFPGTGDTEAFF.